This T cell receptor (beta chain) was profiled in a study of T-cell reconstitution after alpha-beta-depleted transplantation in children. Study-wide results and caveats: As was reported, about two months after transplant, alpha-beta T cells came from several hundred expanded graft clones. Certain patients had high TCRbeta diversity at day 60, and it came from recipient T cells and thymic progenitors that survived. At one year after transplant, newly produced T cells mostly accounted for T-cell counts and diversity.

Germline CDR1 reads DFQATT; CDR2 reads SNEGSKA (reference sequence). The CDR3 length is 13 residues. Molecular barcoding with unique molecular identifiers was used for the TCRbeta library. TCRdb itself ran the PCR reads through MiXCR, one entry per CDR3 protein. Of about 590,000 distinct CDR3 sequences listed, roughly 13% are singletons. This clonotype was seen more than once but under ten times. The antigen is undetermined. This sequence originates from a male patient under 18 who had a stem cell transplant for acute myeloid leukemia, so the T cells may come from the graft donor. The chain has TRBV20-1 and TRBJ2-1, with TRBD1 matching over 11 bases. The sequencing used PBMCs, mostly from graft donor cells, collected 360 days after TCRalphabeta/CD19-depleted stem cell transplant. Here the CDR3 DNA reads TGCAGCGGATATGGGACAGGGGGTACTGAGCAGTTCTTC. This sequence encodes CSGYGTGGTEQFF.